These 9 T cell receptor beta chains originate from one sample sequenced in a study of technical replicates of blood from several donors. Assay: immunoSEQ multiplex PCR; the TCRdb copy retains only in-frame clones and omits some. The table records about 98,000 clones, 95% of them present only once. Sequencing was carried out using T cells isolated from PBMCs. Receptors were obtained from a human donor in good health.

The chain uses TRBV7-9 and TRBJ1-3, with D hard to call. The CDR3 has 15 amino acids. V shed 2 bases and J shed 2 bases, with 10 bases lying between them. Germline values: CDR1 SEHNR, CDR2 FQNEAQ (reference sequence). CDR3 region: CASSLRGAPGNTIYF. The CDR3 coding sequence is TGTGCCAGCAGCTTACGGGGAGCTCCTGGAAACACCATATATTTT.

CDR3 bases: TGTGCCAGCAGTTTACCACACAGTAATGAGCAGTTCTTC. Translation: CASSLPHSNEQFF. The chain combines TRBV28 with TRBJ2-1; no clear D. CDR1 and CDR2 (germline): MDHEN, SYDVKM. This CDR3 contains 13 residues. V was cut by 2 bases and J by 7 bases, with 9 bases left in between.

This chain links TRBV29-1 with TRBJ2-2; 9 nucleotides match TRBD1. V lost 6 bases and J lost 7; bases outside the gene matches: 6. Germline V gives CDR1 SQVTM, CDR2 ANQGSEA. This CDR3 region has 13 residues. The CDR3 is CSVDRGEGGELFF. The CDR3 DNA reads TGCAGCGTCGACAGGGGGGAGGGCGGGGAGCTGTTTTTT.

The J gene is TRBJ2-7, the V gene TRBV27; 11 bases line up with TRBD2. V lost 6 bases to trimming and J lost 3 bases; unmatched junction nucleotides: 7. Looked up from germline, CDR1 is MNHEY and CDR2 is SMNVEV (reference sequence). This CDR3 is built from 15 residues. Written as DNA, the CDR3 is TGTGCCAGCAGGATAGCGGGAGGGGGGGGCTACGAGCAGTACTTC. Translated: CASRIAGGGGYEQYF.

The chain carries TRBV29-1 and TRBJ2-7; D is ambiguous. V lost 4 bases, J lost 5 bases, and 18 bases lay in between. This CDR3 spans 14 amino acids. Germline V lookup: CDR1 SQVTM, CDR2 ANQGSEA. CDR3 amino acids: CSVGPTIPTHEQYF. The CDR3 DNA reads as TGCAGCGTTGGGCCTACTATACCTACCCACGAGCAGTACTTC.

V and J are TRBV6-4 and TRBJ2-2; the D gene is possibly TRBD2 (6 bases). The CDR3 contains 14 residues. Germline V gives CDR1 MRHNA, CDR2 SNTAGT. Trimming left V 4 bases short and J 2 bases short, with 8 bases between. The CDR3 here is CASSGGVNTGELFF. DNA for the CDR3: TGTGCCAGCAGTGGCGGGGTTAACACCGGGGAGCTGTTTTTT.

The rearrangement joins TRBV5-4 to TRBJ2-7; 10 bases align to TRBD1. This CDR3 is built from 14 residues. Germline trimming cut 4 bases from V and 7 bases from J; bases unmatched to any gene: 8. The germline V gene encodes CDR1 SGHNT and CDR2 YYREEE (reference sequence). Here the CDR3 DNA reads TGTGCCAGCAGCCCCGGGACAGGGGTCGGGGAGCAGTACTTC. This sequence encodes CASSPGTGVGEQYF. Combining the CDR3 with reference TRBV5-4 and TRBJ2-7 gives the whole variable domain ETGVTQSPTHLIKTRGQQVTLRCSSQSGHNTVSWYQQALGQGPQFIFQYYREEENGRGNFPPRFSGLQFPNYSSELNVNALELDDSALYLCASSPGTGVGEQYFGPGTRLTVT.

V is TRBV19 and J is TRBJ2-7; perhaps TRBD2 as D (6 bases). From germline, CDR1 is LNHDA and CDR2 SQIVND (reference sequence). V dropped 6 bases and J dropped 7 bases, with 19 bases sitting between them. The length of the CDR3 is 14 residues. This chain's CDR3 is CASSEAKGLREQYF. Written as DNA, the CDR3 is TGTGCCAGTAGCGAGGCCAAGGGACTCAGGGAGCAGTACTTC.

A single count supports this clone. This rearrangement joins TRBV10-1 to TRBJ2-1; 7 bases are shared with TRBD1. The CDR3 totals 15 residues. Germline V gene lookup returns CDR1 WNHNN and CDR2 SYGVQD (reference sequence). The ends lost 6 bases at V and 2 bases at J; junction bases unmatched: 7. CDR3 in DNA: TGCGCCAGCAGGCAACACAGGGGTACCTACAATGAGCAGTTCTTC. Translating gives CASRQHRGTYNEQFF.